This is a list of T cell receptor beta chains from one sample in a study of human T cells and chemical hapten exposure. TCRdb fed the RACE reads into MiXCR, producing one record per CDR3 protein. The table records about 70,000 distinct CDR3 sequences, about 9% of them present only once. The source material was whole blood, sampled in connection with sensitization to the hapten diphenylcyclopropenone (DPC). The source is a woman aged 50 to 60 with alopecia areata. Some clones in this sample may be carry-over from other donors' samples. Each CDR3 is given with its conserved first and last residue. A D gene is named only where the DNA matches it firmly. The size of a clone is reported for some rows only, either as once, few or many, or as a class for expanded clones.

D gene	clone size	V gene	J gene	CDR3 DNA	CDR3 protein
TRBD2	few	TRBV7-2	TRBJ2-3	TGTGCCAGCAGCGAGGGACTAGCGGACTATACGCAGTATTTT	CASSEGLADYTQYF
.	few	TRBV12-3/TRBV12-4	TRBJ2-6	TGTGCCAGCAGCAAGGGCAGGACGGGGGCCAACGTCCTGACTTTC	CASSKGRTGANVLTF
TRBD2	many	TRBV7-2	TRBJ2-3	TGTGCCAGCAGCCCCCGGCTAGCGGGAGTCGGTACGCAGTATTTT	CASSPRLAGVGTQYF
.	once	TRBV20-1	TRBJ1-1	TGCAGTGCTAGAGATGATGAAGTACGAAACACTGAAGCTTTCTTT	CSARDDEVRNTEAFF
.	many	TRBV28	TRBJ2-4	TGTGCCAGCAGTTCTTACGGGGCTTTAGCCAAAAACATTCAGTACTTC	CASSSYGALAKNIQYF
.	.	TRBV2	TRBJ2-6	TGTGCCAGCGGGGTGAGGGCCAACGTCCTGACTTTC	CASGVRANVLTF
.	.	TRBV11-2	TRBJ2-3	TGTGCCAGCAGCTCTTACAAGGAGAGCACAGATACGCAGTATTTT	CASSSYKESTDTQYF
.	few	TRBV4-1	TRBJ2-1	TGCGCCAGCAGCCAAGTTGGGGGACAGTCCGGGAGGAATGAGCAGTTCTTC	CASSQVGGQSGRNEQFF
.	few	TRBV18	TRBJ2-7	TGTGCCAGCTCACCAATCGGGGTCCTGGGCGAGCAGTACTTC	CASSPIGVLGEQYF
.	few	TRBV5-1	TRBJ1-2	TGCGCCAGCAGCTTGCAGGGGAGCTATGGCTACACCTTC	CASSLQGSYGYTF
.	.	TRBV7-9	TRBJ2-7	TGTGCCAGCCGAGACGGCCTCTCCTACGAGCAGTACTTC	CASRDGLSYEQYF
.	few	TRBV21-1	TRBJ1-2	TGTGCCAGCACCAGACCGGACAGGGCCCATGGCTACACCTTC	CASTRPDRAHGYTF
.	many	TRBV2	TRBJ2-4	TGTGCCAGCAGTGAGTCCACTGTGTCCAAAAACATTCAGTACTTC	CASSESTVSKNIQYF
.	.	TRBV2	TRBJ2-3	TGTGCCAGCAGTGAAGAAGGATGGGGGTCCCGCGGGGATACGCAGTATTTT	CASSEEGWGSRGDTQYF
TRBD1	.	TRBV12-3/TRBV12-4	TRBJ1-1	TGTGCCAGCAGTGCGAGGGGACAGGGGCGCACTGAAGCTTTCTTT	CASSARGQGRTEAFF
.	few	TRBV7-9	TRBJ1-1	TGTGCCAGCACCAATTTGAACACTGAAGCTTTCTTT	CASTNLNTEAFF
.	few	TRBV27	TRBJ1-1	TGTGCCAGCAGCCCCCTGGACTTCTATAGGGCTTTCTTT	CASSPLDFYRAFF
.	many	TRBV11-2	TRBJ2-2	TGTGCCAGCAGCTTAGTGGATTTTGGCTCAAACATTGGGGAGCTGTTTTTT	CASSLVDFGSNIGELFF
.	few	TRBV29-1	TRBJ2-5	TGCAGCGCCGGCCTGGGGGCTAGCCAAGAGACCCAGTACTTC	CSAGLGASQETQYF
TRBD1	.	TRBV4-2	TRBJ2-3	TGTGCCAGCAGCCAAGGGGACAGAGGTACAGATACGCAGTATTTT	CASSQGDRGTDTQYF
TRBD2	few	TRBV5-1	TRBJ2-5	TGCGCCAGCAGCTTGGAACTAGCGGGGCTGGAGACCCAGTACTTC	CASSLELAGLETQYF
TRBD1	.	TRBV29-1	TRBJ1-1	TGCAGCGTTGACAGGGGGAAGGGTGAAGCTTTCTTT	CSVDRGKGEAFF
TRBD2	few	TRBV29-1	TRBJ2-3	TGCAGCGTTATGGGACTAGCGGGGGGCACAGATACGCAGTATTTT	CSVMGLAGGTDTQYF
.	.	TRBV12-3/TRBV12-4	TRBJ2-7	TGTGCCAGCAGTCCCGACATCGGCTCCTACGAGCAGTACTTC	CASSPDIGSYEQYF
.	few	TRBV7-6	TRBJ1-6	TGTGCCAGCAGCCCCGCAGGGGTTTGGGGCTCACCCCTCCACTTT	CASSPAGVWGSPLHF
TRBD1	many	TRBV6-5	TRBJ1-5	TGTGCCAGCAGTCCACAGGGGGCTTTAGGTCAGCCCCAGCATTTT	CASSPQGALGQPQHF
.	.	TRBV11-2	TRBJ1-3	TGTGCCAGCAGCATTGACTTGAGCTCTGGAAACACCATATATTTT	CASSIDLSSGNTIYF
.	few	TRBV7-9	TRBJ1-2	TGTGCCAGCAGCCAGGCGCCAGATGGCTACACCTTC	CASSQAPDGYTF
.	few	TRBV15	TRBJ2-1	TGTGCCACCAGCAGAACCCGAGGGGGGATCGGGAATGAGCAGTTCTTC	CATSRTRGGIGNEQFF
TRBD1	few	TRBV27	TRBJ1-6	TGTGCCAGCAAAGTCGGGACAGGGGACTCACCCCTCCACTTT	CASKVGTGDSPLHF
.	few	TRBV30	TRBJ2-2	TGTGCCTGGAGGCCGGGACTTAACACCGGGGAGCTGTTTTTT	CAWRPGLNTGELFF
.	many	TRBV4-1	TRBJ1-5	TGCGCCAGCAGCCAAGATCGGGGGAATCAGCCCCAGCATTTT	CASSQDRGNQPQHF
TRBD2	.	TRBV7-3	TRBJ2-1	TGTGCCAGCAGCCCTGGTAGCGGGGTCTACAATGAGCAGTTCTTC	CASSPGSGVYNEQFF
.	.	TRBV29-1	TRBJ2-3	TGCAGCGTTCTCGCGGACCACACAGATACGCAGTATTTT	CSVLADHTDTQYF
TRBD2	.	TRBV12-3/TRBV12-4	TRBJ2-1	TGTGCCAGCAGGCCTGGACTAGCGGGAGCTGGTGGGCAGTTCTTC	CASRPGLAGAGGQFF
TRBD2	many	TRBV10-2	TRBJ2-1	TGCGCCAGCACAGGACTAGCGGACTCCTACAATGAGCAGTTCTTC	CASTGLADSYNEQFF
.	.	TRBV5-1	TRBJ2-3	TGCGCCAGCAGATCAACCGCAGGCACAGATACGCAGTATTTT	CASRSTAGTDTQYF
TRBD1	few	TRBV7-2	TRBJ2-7	TGTGCCAGCAGTAGGCAGGGGGTCACCTACGAGCAGTACTTC	CASSRQGVTYEQYF
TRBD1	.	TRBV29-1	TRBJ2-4	TGCAGCGGGCAGGGGGCGTCTCGGGATCAGTACTTC	CSGQGASRDQYF
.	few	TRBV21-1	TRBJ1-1	TGTGCCAGCAGCCCCATAGTGGCAGGGGAGAACACTGAAGCTTTCTTT	CASSPIVAGENTEAFF
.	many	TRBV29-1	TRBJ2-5	TGCAGCGGTGGACAGCCTTATCAAGAGACCCAGTACTTC	CSGGQPYQETQYF
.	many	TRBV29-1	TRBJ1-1	TGCAGCGGGTCGAACACTGAAGCTTTCTTT	CSGSNTEAFF
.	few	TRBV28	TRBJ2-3	TGTGCCAGCAGTCCCCCATTACCGGGAATAAGAGATACGCAGTATTTT	CASSPPLPGIRDTQYF
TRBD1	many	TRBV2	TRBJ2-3	TGTGCCAGCAGCCCCCAGCGACAGGGTGCAGATACGCAGTATTTT	CASSPQRQGADTQYF
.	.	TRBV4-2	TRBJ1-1	TGTGCCAGCAGCCAATCACGGCAGGGACTGATGAACACTGAAGCTTTCTTT	CASSQSRQGLMNTEAFF
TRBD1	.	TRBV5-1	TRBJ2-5	TGCGCCAGCAGGACAGGGGGCCAGGAGACCCAGTACTTC	CASRTGGQETQYF
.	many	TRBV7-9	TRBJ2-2	TGTGCCAGCATACCCCCACAGGAACGACCAGGGGAGCTGTTTTTT	CASIPPQERPGELFF